This T cell receptor (beta chain) was found in a study of blood T cell repertoires in COVID-19. Study in general: Nucleic acid was either cDNA or gDNA, and it came from T cells, B-cell-depleted T cells, or PBMCs.

Germline values: CDR1 MGHRA, CDR2 YSYEKL. The germline V and J ends were trimmed by 0 bases and 1 base, with 15 bases remaining between them. This CDR3 spans 17 amino acids. All enrollees were roughly 18 to 89 years old and from roughly 26 US areas. Cohorts were assigned according to the clinical history that participants reported. The authors' processing: Estimated nucleated cell counts came from reference gene primer amplification. Sequencing was performed with immunoSEQ multiplex PCR; in TCRdb, only in-frame clones are kept and a portion is missing. V and J calls plus clone size are reproduced from that table; the DNA served to infer D and trimming. Of 370,000 or so clones in the sample, around 87% were seen once.

The V and J genes are TRBV4-1 and TRBJ1-1; D is possibly TRBD1 (6 bases). Sequenced input: PBMCs or T cells enriched from blood (not recorded which). The sequence was obtained from a young man who had recovered from COVID-19. CDR3 sequence (DNA): TGCGCCAGCAGCCAAGATGGGGAGGGGGGTTGGAACACTGAAGCTTTCTTT. This gives the protein CASSQDGEGGWNTEAFF.